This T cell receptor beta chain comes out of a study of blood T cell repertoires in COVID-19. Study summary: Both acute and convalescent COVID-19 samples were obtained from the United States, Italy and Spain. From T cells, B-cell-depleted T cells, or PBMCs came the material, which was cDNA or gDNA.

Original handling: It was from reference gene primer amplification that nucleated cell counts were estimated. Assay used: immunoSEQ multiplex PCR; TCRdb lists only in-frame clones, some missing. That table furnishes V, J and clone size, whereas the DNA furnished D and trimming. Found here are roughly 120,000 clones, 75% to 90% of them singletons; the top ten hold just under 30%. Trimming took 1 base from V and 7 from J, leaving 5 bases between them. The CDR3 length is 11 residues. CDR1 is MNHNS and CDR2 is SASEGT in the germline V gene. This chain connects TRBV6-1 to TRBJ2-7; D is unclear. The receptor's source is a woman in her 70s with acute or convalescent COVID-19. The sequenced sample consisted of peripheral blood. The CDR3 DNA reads TGTGCCAGCAGTGAAGGCAGGGAGCAGTACTTC. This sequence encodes CASSEGREQYF.